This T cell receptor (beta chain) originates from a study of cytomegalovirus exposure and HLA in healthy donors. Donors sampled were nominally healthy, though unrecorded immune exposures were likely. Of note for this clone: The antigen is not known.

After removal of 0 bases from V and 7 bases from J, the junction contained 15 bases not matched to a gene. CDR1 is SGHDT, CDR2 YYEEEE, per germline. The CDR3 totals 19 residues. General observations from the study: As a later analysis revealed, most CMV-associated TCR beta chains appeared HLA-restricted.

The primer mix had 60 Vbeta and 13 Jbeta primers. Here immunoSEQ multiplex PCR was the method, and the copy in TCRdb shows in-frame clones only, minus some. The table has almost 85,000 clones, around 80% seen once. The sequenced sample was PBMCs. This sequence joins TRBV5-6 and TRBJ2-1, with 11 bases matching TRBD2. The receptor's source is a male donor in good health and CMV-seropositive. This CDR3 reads CASSLALPELAGESNEQFF. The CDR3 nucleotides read TGTGCCAGCAGCTTGGCCTTACCTGAACTAGCGGGAGAATCTAATGAGCAGTTCTTC. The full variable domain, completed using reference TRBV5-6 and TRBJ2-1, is DAGVTQSPTHLIKTRGQQVTLRCSPKSGHDTVSWYQQALGQGPQFIFQYYEEEERQRGNFPDRFSGHQFPNYSSELNVNALLLGDSALYLCASSLALPELAGESNEQFFGPGTRLTVL.